This T cell receptor beta chain was obtained from a study of shared clonotypes between healthy human individuals. Points from the study as a whole: Clonotype sharing across donors was expected to vary with sequencing depth.

Unsorted PBMC samples were amplified in replicate PCRs containing roughly 300 ng DNA, 30,000 to 35,000 T cell genomes. TCRdb's copy holds only in-frame clones and misses some; the assay was immunoSEQ multiplex PCR. The table shows 400,000 to 500,000 clones, with 60% to 85% occurring only once. In regard to this clone: The target antigen is unknown.

The germline CDR1 and CDR2 sequences are WNHNN and SYGVQD (reference sequence). There are 14 residues in the CDR3. Trimming shortened V by 0 bases and J by 7 bases, and 11 bases separated the two germline ends. Study donors comprised healthy, HIV-negative adults devoid of recent acute infection or vaccination. The sequenced material came from PBMCs. The TCR originated in a woman aged 40 to 49 in good health. Some clones in this sample may be carry-over from other donors' samples. This sequence joins TRBV10-1 and TRBJ2-3; D is unresolved. The CDR3 sequence is CASSESFTRNTQYF. DNA of the CDR3: TGCGCCAGCAGTGAGTCCTTCACCCGTAATACGCAGTATTTT.